This TCR beta chain comes out of a study of cytomegalovirus exposure and HLA in healthy donors (dated 2017 in TCRdb). Turning to the overall study: According to a later analysis, the 120 or so validation repertoires were produced on the same platform as the 600 to 850 repertoires of the first cohort. The aim of the study was to test whether cataloging public T cell receptors could identify signatures of past pathogen exposure. A separate validation cohort of over a hundred different subjects was used in addition to the approximately 670-subject first cohort. The study combined high-throughput TCR immunosequencing, statistical association of individual TCRs with disease status, and machine learning to predict cytomegalovirus infection status.

In the germline V gene, CDR1 corresponds to SGHNT and CDR2 to YENEEA. The CDR3, cysteine through phenylalanine, is 13 amino acids long. The entry retains the CDR3 DNA only, 39 bases that are in frame from base 1. After removal of 4 bases from V and 6 bases from J, the junction retains 4 bases not matched to a gene. The method behind the library was the immunoSEQ multiplex PCR assay. The published analysis was carried out like this. A statistical classification framework was developed to diagnose cytomegalovirus status using the catalog of TCR beta chain sequences. The source is immuneACCESS, and TCRdb retained only in-frame sequences with V and J called. Part of the clones is not carried over; for the studies checked, unresolved V genes explain less than half of this, and the remainder is unexplained. V and J calls and clone size come straight from that table; D and trimming were deduced from the DNA. In all, the sample holds 350,000 or so clones, and 80% to 90% of those were seen once. The ten biggest clones cover around 0.8% of the sample.

A note on this clone: Its cognate antigen has yet to be identified. Per-base quality was not reported, and no clone a single base away is much larger than it.

Broader findings and caveats from the paper: The validation cohort had no HLA typing available for a later analysis, so co-occurrence within that cohort was assessed over all 120 or so repertoires. A total of 150 or so TCR beta chains were listed by the study as associated with cytomegalovirus. Cytomegalovirus status was reported to be diagnosed by the classifier with high specificity and sensitivity in both the original and validation cohorts. Subsequent analysis determined that TCRs grouped into clusters in the first cohort also showed a tendency toward co-occurrence across the 90 to 150 validation repertoires, and approximately 93% of cluster scores exceeded 0. Most TCR sequences were observed very rarely across donors, whereas some public TCRs were present in many individuals. In vitro tests confirmed that three of the cytomegalovirus-associated TCR beta chains recognize cytomegalovirus antigens. The authors suggested that the approach could potentially be extended to other disease states and immunological phenotypes.

The donors belonged to the validation cohort of around 120 subjects, which was separate from the 666-subject first cohort. Here the chain combines TRBV11-3 and TRBJ1-1; 8 middle bases align to TRBD1. Input material: PBMCs. The TCR was taken from a woman younger than 30 in good health and CMV-seronegative. The nucleotides are TGTGCCAGCAGCTACGGGACAGGCTCTGAAGCTTTCTTT. The translation is CASSYGTGSEAFF. The CDR3 plus the reference TRBV11-3 and TRBJ1-1 genes for the other parts give the full variable domain: EAGVVQSPRYKIIEKKQPVAFWCNPISGHNTLYWYLQNLGQGPELLIRYENEEAVDDSQLPKDRFSAERLKGVDSTLKIQPAELGDSAVYLCASSYGTGSEAFFGQGTRLTVV.